The source of this T cell receptor (beta chain) is a study of regulatory T cells in long-lasting Graves disease. General study findings and limits: Favored gene segments in persistent disease were TRBV28, TRBJ1-2 and TRBJ2-5. Only a small sample size was used, which may have cut accuracy.

The time point denotes: persistent/refractory GD, antithyroid drugs over 5 years with positive TRAb. After RNA was extracted from PBMCs, the TCR library was made from it. Combining iRepertoire HTBI primers with Arm-PCR of CDR3 regions, the authors built TCR beta libraries. TCRdb reanalysed the multiplex PCR reads using MiXCR and keeps one entry per CDR3 protein. The sample yields fewer than 450,000 distinct CDR3 sequences, under 25% seen once. This clonotype was seen a few times. Its antigen is undetermined. V shed 0 bases and J shed 5 bases, with 10 bases lying between them. The CDR3 loop spans 14 amino acids. The germline CDR1 and CDR2 sequences are MNHEY and SVGAGI.

This chain uses TRBV6-5 with TRBJ2-5; D could derive from TRBD1 or TRBD2 (5 bases each). This sample comprised peripheral blood mononuclear cells (PBMCs), obtained when the disease was refractory, from a patient treated with antithyroid drugs. This sequence was found in a female donor with Graves disease. The CDR3 spells CASSYSGDTETQYF. Here the CDR3 DNA reads TGTGCCAGCAGTTACTCGGGGGATACGGAGACCCAGTACTTC.